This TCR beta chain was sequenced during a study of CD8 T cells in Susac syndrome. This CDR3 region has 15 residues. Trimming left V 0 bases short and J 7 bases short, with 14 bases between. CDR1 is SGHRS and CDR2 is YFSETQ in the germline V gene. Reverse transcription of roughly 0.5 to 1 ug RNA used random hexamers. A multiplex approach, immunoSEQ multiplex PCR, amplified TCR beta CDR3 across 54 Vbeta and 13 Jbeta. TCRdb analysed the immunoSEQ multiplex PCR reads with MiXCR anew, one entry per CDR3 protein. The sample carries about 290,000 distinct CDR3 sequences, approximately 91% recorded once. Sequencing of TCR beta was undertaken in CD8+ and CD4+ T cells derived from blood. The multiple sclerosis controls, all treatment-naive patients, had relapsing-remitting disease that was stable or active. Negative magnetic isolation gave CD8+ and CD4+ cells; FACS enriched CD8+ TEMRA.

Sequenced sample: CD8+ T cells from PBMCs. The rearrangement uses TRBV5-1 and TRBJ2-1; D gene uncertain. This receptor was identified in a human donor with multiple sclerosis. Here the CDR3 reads CASSLEDPLGNEQFF. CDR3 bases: TGCGCCAGCAGCTTGGAGGACCCTCTTGGGAATGAGCAGTTCTTC.